This T cell receptor (beta chain) is drawn from a study of T cell responses to AZD1222 COVID-19 vaccine. Turning to the study itself: Both about-4-week and about-12-week second-dose recipients were combined. Study-wide findings and caveats: None of the repertoires were sampled until the peak T cell response had passed. A mostly white British donor set with more females was recruited, and clonal diversity was possibly underestimated. Baseline testing showed seropositivity in only six AZD1222 recipients.

CDR3 size: 15 residues. In germline, CDR1 is LGHNA, CDR2 YSLEER. V was pared by 3 bases and J by 2 bases, with 3 bases of the junction left unmatched. For this clone: The antigen is not known.

The protocol was immunoSEQ multiplex PCR, while the TCRdb copy is restricted to in-frame clones and leaves out a portion. The sample has 75,000 to 100,000 clones, 90% seen once. The clonotype comes from an adult in good health. The chain recombines TRBV4-3 with TRBJ2-2; 7 nucleotides match TRBD1. The sample consisted of peripheral blood, taken on day 0 of AZD1222 vaccination. In DNA, the CDR3 is TGCGCCAGCAGCCAGGGGACAGTTAACACCGGGGAGCTGTTTTTT. This gives the protein CASSQGTVNTGELFF.